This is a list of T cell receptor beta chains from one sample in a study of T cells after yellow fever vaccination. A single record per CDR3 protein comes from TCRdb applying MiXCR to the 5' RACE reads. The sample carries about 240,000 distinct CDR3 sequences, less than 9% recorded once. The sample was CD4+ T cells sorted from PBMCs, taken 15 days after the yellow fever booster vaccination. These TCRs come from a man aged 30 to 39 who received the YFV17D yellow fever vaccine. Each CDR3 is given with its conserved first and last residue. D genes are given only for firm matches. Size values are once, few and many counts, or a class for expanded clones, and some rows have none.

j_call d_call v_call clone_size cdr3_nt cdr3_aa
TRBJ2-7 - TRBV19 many TGTGCCAGTAGGGGTAGCGGATACTACGAGCAGTACTTC CASRGSGYYEQYF
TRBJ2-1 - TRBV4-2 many TGTGCCAGCAGCCGGGACCTAGCGAATGTTCGGAATGAGCAGTTCTTC CASSRDLANVRNEQFF
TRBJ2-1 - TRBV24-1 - TGTGCCACCAGTGATTCCGGGCAGGGGAATGAGCAGTTCTTC CATSDSGQGNEQFF
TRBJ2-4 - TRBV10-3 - TGTGCCATCAGTGTAGGGGGTGGTGACATTCAGTACTTC CAISVGGGDIQYF
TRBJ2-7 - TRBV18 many TGTGCCAGCTCAGATAGTTCCTACGAGCAGTACTTC CASSDSSYEQYF
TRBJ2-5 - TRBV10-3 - TGTGCCATCAGTTCAAGCGGTCCAGGGGAGACCCAGTACTTC CAISSSGPGETQYF
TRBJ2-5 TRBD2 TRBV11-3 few TGTGCCAGCAGCTCAACCAAAGCGGGAGTAGAGACCCAGTACTTC CASSSTKAGVETQYF
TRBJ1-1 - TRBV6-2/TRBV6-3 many TGTGCCAGCAGTTACTCGGGGGGAAACACTGAAGCTTTCTTT CASSYSGGNTEAFF
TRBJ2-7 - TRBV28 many TGTGCCAGCAGTGTCACAGGGTACGAGCAGTACTTC CASSVTGYEQYF
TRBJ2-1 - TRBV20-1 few TGCAGTGCTGTCCCAAGGACGGTGGAAAACTACAATGAGCAGTTCTTC CSAVPRTVENYNEQFF
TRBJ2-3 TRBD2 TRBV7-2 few TGTGCCAGCAGCTTACCTAGCGGGAGCACTAGCACAGATACGCAGTATTTT CASSLPSGSTSTDTQYF
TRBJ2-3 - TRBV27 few TGTGCCAGCAGTACGCCTATTCGGACAAAACTAAGCACAGATACGCAGTATTTT CASSTPIRTKLSTDTQYF
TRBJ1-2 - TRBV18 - TGTGCCAGCTCGTCTACCGGGGTGGACTATGGCTACACCTTC CASSSTGVDYGYTF
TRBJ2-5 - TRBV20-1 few TGCAGTGAAGAAGGGATTGGGCAAGAGACCCAGTACTTC CSEEGIGQETQYF
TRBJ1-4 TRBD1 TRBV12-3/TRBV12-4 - TGTGCCAGCAGCCCAACCGGGACAGGTGGCGAAAAACTGTTTTTT CASSPTGTGGEKLFF
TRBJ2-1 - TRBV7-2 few TGTGCCAGCAGCTTAGCGCCGCGCGGATCCTACAATGAGCAGTTCTTC CASSLAPRGSYNEQFF
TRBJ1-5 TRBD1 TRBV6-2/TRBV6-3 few TGTGCCAGCAGTCACGGAGGGACAGGGGAATTAGCCCAGCATTTT CASSHGGTGELAQHF
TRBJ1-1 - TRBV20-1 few TGCAGTGCTAGGTTCAGTTGGAACACTGAAGCTTTCTTT CSARFSWNTEAFF
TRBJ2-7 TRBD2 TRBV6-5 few TGTGCCAGCAGTTACGGCGGGAGCGGATTTAGGTCCTACGAGCAGTACTTC CASSYGGSGFRSYEQYF
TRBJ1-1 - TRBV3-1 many TGTGCCAGCAGCCAAGTGGGAGGGATGACTGAAGCTTTCTTT CASSQVGGMTEAFF
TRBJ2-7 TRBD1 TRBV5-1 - TGCGCCAGCAGCTTGGAACACAGGGGGAGCTCCTACGAGCAGTACTTC CASSLEHRGSSYEQYF
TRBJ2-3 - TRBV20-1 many TGCAGTGCTCCTGAGTGGGGGGCAACAGATACGCAGTATTTT CSAPEWGATDTQYF
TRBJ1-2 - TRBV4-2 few TGTGCCAGCACCATAGGGAACTATGGCTACACCTTC CASTIGNYGYTF
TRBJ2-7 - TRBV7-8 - TGTGCCAGCAGCTTAGGTGTGTCCCTCCACGAGCAGTACTTC CASSLGVSLHEQYF
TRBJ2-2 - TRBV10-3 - TGTGCCATCAGTCCGAACACCGGGGAGCTGTTTTTT CAISPNTGELFF
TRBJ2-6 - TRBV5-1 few TGCGCCAGCAGCTTTACCGGGAGAAGTCCTGGGGCCAACGTCCTGACTTTC CASSFTGRSPGANVLTF
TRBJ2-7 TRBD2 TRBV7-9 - TGTGCCAGCAGCTTTAGCGGGGGCTACGAGCAGTACTTC CASSFSGGYEQYF
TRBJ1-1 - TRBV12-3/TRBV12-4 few TGTGCCAGCAGTTTCATCTCGGGGCCCACTGAAGCTTTCTTT CASSFISGPTEAFF
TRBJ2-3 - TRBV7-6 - TGTGCCAGCAGCCGTCAAACTGCAGATACGCAGTATTTT CASSRQTADTQYF
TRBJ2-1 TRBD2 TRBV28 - TGTGCCAGCACAGTCATTAGCGGGAGGGCCGGGTATGAGCAGTTCTTC CASTVISGRAGYEQFF
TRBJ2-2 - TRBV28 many TGTGCCAGCGGCATTCTAAACACCGGGGAGCTGTTTTTT CASGILNTGELFF
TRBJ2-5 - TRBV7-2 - TGTGCCAGCAGCTTAGGGAGGCTTTCCAGGGAGACCCAGTACTTC CASSLGRLSRETQYF
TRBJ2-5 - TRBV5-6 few TGTGCCAGCAGCCGGGGACTGCACCAAGAGACCCAGTACTTC CASSRGLHQETQYF
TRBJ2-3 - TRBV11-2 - TGTGCCAGCAAGCAGGGCGGTACGCAGTATTTT CASKQGGTQYF
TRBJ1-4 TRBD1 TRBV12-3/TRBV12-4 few TGTGCCAGCGGGACTAACAGGGGGCGTAATGAAAAACTGTTTTTT CASGTNRGRNEKLFF
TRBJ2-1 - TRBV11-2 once TGTGCCAGCAGCTCCCTCGGGAGTTGGGGTGAGCAGTTCTTC CASSSLGSWGEQFF
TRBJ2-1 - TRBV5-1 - TGCGCCAGCAGTCGGGCGGGGCCCGGAAAGGATGAGCAGTTCTTC CASSRAGPGKDEQFF
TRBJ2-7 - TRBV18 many TGTGCCAGCTCACCACCATCAGGGGAGGCCTACGAGCAGTACTTC CASSPPSGEAYEQYF
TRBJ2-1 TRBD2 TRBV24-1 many TGTGCCACCCACAGGGGGCGGGGGACTAGCGGGAGTTTGGATGAGCAGTTCTTC CATHRGRGTSGSLDEQFF
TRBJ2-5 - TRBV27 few TGTGCCAGCAGTTTCTTCGGGTGGAGGGTGGAGACCCAGTACTTC CASSFFGWRVETQYF
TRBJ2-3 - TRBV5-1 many TGCGCCAGCACCCCCCTCCGAGGGCCGTCGAGCACAGATACGCAGTATTTT CASTPLRGPSSTDTQYF
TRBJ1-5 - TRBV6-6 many TGTGCCAGCAGTGGCCCCGCGGATCAGCCCCAGCATTTT CASSGPADQPQHF
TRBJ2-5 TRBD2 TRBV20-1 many TGCAGTGCTAGAGTCAGGGGACTAGCGGGAGTACGAGAGACCCAGTACTTC CSARVRGLAGVRETQYF
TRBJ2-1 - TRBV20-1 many TGCAGTGCTATAGACCGTTGGAGGAGCTCCTACAATGAGCAGTTCTTC CSAIDRWRSSYNEQFF
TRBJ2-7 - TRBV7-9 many TGTGCCAGCAGCCACGGGGGAACAGAGTCCTACGAGCAGTACTTC CASSHGGTESYEQYF
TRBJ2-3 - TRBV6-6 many TGTGCCAGCAGTTACCCCCCAGAGGGTACGCAGTATTTT CASSYPPEGTQYF
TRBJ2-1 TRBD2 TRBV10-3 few TGTGCCATCAGTGAGAGACTAGCGGGAGGGTTAATGATGAACAATGAGCAGTTCTTC CAISERLAGGLMMNNEQFF
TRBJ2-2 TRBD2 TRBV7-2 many TGTGCCAGCAGCTTAGCCACTAGCGGGAGCCGGCGGGAGCTGTTTTTT CASSLATSGSRRELFF
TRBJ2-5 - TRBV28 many TGTGCCAGCAGTTTATCGAGCAAAGAGACCCAGTACTTC CASSLSSKETQYF
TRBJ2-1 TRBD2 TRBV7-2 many TGTGCCAGCAGCTTAGGACTAGCGGGAGGGTGGCAGTTCTTC CASSLGLAGGWQFF
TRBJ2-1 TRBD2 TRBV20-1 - TGCAGTGCTAGAGTCCCGGGAGGTCGCAAGGGAGAGCAGTTCTTC CSARVPGGRKGEQFF